What follows are 24 T cell receptor beta chains derived from one specimen sequenced in a study of regulatory T cells in long-lasting Graves disease. Arm-PCR of CDR3 regions and iRepertoire HTBI primers were used to build TCR beta libraries. TCRdb re-derived calls from the multiplex PCR reads in MiXCR, one entry per CDR3 protein. This sample carries more than 650,000 distinct CDR3 sequences, around 30% of them seen once, and the ten largest clones take 35% to 55%. As to time point: persistent/refractory GD, antithyroid drugs over 5 years with positive TRAb. The authors made the TCR library using RNA they extracted from PBMCs. The sample here was peripheral blood mononuclear cells (PBMCs), taken when the disease was refractory, from a patient treated with antithyroid drugs. The receptors here all came from a female donor with Graves disease.

This clonotype was detected only a few times. The DNA for the CDR3 is TGTGCCAGCAGCTTTAGCGGGAGTGCCTACGAGCAGTACTTC. It specifies CASSFSGSAYEQYF. The gene calls are TRBV7-2 and TRBJ2-7; 9 nucleotides match TRBD2. Trimming removed 3 bases from V and 2 bases from J; junction bases left unmatched: 2. CDR3 length equals 14 residues. CDR1 and CDR2 from the germline V gene are SGHTA and FQGNSA.

This clonotype was counted between two and nine times. The chain is built from TRBV30 and TRBJ1-3, with no clear D. V lost 5 bases and J 0 bases, leaving 8 bases between the germline ends. This CDR3 has 13 amino acids. The germline V gene encodes CDR1 GTSNPN and CDR2 SVGIG (reference sequence). CDR3 in amino acids: CAWDQVSGNTIYF. CDR3 nucleotides: TGTGCCTGGGACCAGGTCTCTGGAAACACCATATATTTT.

This clonotype was seen a few times. The rearrangement uses TRBV29-1 and TRBJ2-7, with 9 bases aligning to TRBD2. Germline values: CDR1 SQVTM, CDR2 ANQGSEA. V shed 1 base and J 0 bases; nucleotides not matched to a gene: 7. This CDR3 is built from 16 residues. DNA for the CDR3: TGCAGCGTTGAAGTTCCCTTAGCGGGAGCCTCCTACGAGCAGTACTTC. Protein: CSVEVPLAGASYEQYF.

Turning to this clonotype: One junction end does not reproduce the germline sequence, and a read error may be involved. The V and J genes are TRBV5-4 and TRBJ1-1; 8 nucleotides match TRBD1. CDR1 SGHNT and CDR2 YYREEE come from the germline V gene (reference sequence). The CDR3 is 14 amino acids. CDR3 amino acids: CASSSGDRPTGASF. In nucleotides, the CDR3 is TGTGCCAGCAGCTCGGGGGACAGGCCAACAGGAGCTTCCTTT.

The gene calls are TRBV11-2 and TRBJ2-7; D is possibly TRBD1 or TRBD2 (5 bases each). Per germline, CDR1 SGHAT and CDR2 FQNNGV. The V end lost 2 bases, the J end lost 5 bases, and 13 bases lay between the germline ends. The CDR3 contains 14 residues. The CDR3 reads CASSLMGTADEQYF. The CDR3 coding sequence is TGTGCCAGCAGCTTAATGGGGACCGCTGACGAGCAGTACTTC.

The chain uses TRBV12-5 and TRBJ2-4, with 10 nucleotides matching TRBD2. After removal of 4 bases from V and 0 bases from J, the junction contained 6 bases not matched to a gene. CDR3 length equals 17 residues. Germline CDR1 LGHNT, CDR2 FRNRAP. The CDR3 sequence: CASGSALAGVAKNIQYF. The CDR3, as DNA: TGTGCTAGTGGTTCCGCTCTAGCGGGGGTAGCCAAAAACATTCAGTACTTC.

A note on this clonotype: Given a much more abundant clone one base away, this may be a read error. This chain joins TRBV12-3 or TRBV12-4 and TRBJ1-6; D is unresolved. The CDR3 extends over 14 amino acids. CDR3 bases: TGTGCCAGCAATTTAGGCGCAGATAATTCACCCCTCCACTTT. Its protein product is CASNLGADNSPLHF.

This sequence joins TRBV6-1 and TRBJ1-6; D unresolved. The CDR3 contains 11 residues. Trimming removed 2 bases at V and 11 bases at J, with 4 bases between. Germline V CDR1 and CDR2: MNHNS, SASEGT. DNA for the CDR3: TGTGCCAGCAGTGAATTGACACCCCTCCACTTT. This codes for CASSELTPLHF.

CDR3 loop: CASSQSIEGYQPQHF. The CDR3 DNA follows: TGCGCCAGCAGCCAATCGATCGAAGGTTATCAGCCCCAGCATTTT. The chain is built from TRBV4-1 and TRBJ1-5; D not certain. This CDR3 has 15 residues. Germline assignment: CDR1 MGHRA and CDR2 YSYEKL. Trimming removed 2 bases from V and 5 bases from J, with 13 bases in between.

This rearrangement joins TRBV9 to TRBJ1-2; D gene ambiguous. Deletions cut 0 bases from V and 0 bases from J, with 6 bases between. The CDR3 has 14 amino acids. The germline CDR1 and CDR2 sequences are SGDLS and YYNGEE. The CDR3 loop is CASSVGVTNYGYTF. The CDR3 bases are TGTGCCAGCAGCGTAGGGGTCACTAACTATGGCTACACCTTC.

The chain couples TRBV6-1 to TRBJ1-1; D call uncertain. CDR1 is MNHNS and CDR2 is SASEGT in the germline V gene. This CDR3 is built from 15 residues. V lost 5 bases to trimming and J lost 4 bases, with 17 bases between them. The DNA for the CDR3 is TGTGCCAGCAGTCTCACCCGAGGCAGCTCCACTGAAGCTTTCTTT. It yields the protein CASSLTRGSSTEAFF.

This clonotype appeared a few times. This chain connects TRBV6-1 to TRBJ2-7; 7 bases are a match to TRBD2. V dropped 6 bases and J dropped 2; count of bases not matched to a gene: 10. The CDR3 is 15 residues long. Germline lookup yields CDR1 MNHNS and CDR2 SASEGT. In DNA form, the CDR3 reads TGTGCCAGCAGCTCCGCTAGCGGAGCCACCTACGAGCAGTACTTC. Translation gives CASSSASGATYEQYF.

The chain combines TRBV20-1 with TRBJ2-7; TRBD2 matches at 7 bases. This CDR3 is 12 amino acids long. The germline V gene has CDR1 DFQATT and CDR2 SNEGSKA (reference sequence). The J segment lost 4 bases and the V segment lost 4 bases, leaving 4 bases of the junction unmatched. Written as DNA, the CDR3 is TGCAGTGCTATAACCGGGGGGTACGAGCAGTACTTC. Protein product: CSAITGGYEQYF.

As regards this clonotype: Just one base apart from a much larger clone, this may be a read error. The gene calls are TRBV28 and TRBJ1-2; tentatively, D is TRBD1 (6 bases). Trimming took off 7 bases at V and 4 bases at J, with 22 bases between the two ends. The CDR3 is 16 amino acids. Germline V CDR1 and CDR2: MDHEN, SYDVKM. In DNA form, the CDR3 reads TGTGCCAGCATACCCAGTGGGGGGCCGGTGAGCTATGGCTACACCTTC. Its translation: CASIPSGGPVSYGYTF.

This clonotype was seen only a few times. The chain has TRBV5-1 and TRBJ2-7; tentatively, D is TRBD1 or TRBD2 (5 bases each). V lost 4 bases and J lost 5, with 19 bases in between. Germline lookup yields CDR1 SGHRS and CDR2 YFSETQ. This CDR3 is 15 amino acids long. CDR3 loop: CASSLGDLTYHEQYF. The CDR3 region has the DNA TGCGCCAGCAGCCTAGGGGACCTTACGTACCACGAGCAGTACTTC.

The CDR3 reads CASSSGLASYNEQFF. The CDR3 region has the DNA TGTGCCAGCAGCTCGGGACTAGCCTCCTACAATGAGCAGTTCTTC. The chain links TRBV7-3 to TRBJ2-1, with 9 bases identical to TRBD2. Germline V gene lookup returns CDR1 SGHTA and CDR2 FQGTGA. The CDR3 contains 15 residues. J was trimmed by 0 bases and V by 4 bases; bases with no gene match: 1.

The V gene is TRBV20-1, the J gene TRBJ2-3; 8 bases are a match to TRBD1. The CDR3 totals 15 residues. From germline, CDR1 is DFQATT and CDR2 SNEGSKA (reference sequence). Trimming cost V 8 bases and J 0 bases; bases outside gene matches: 10. CDR3 sequence reads: CSSQTGALSTDTQYF. The CDR3 bases are TGCAGTTCCCAGACAGGGGCCCTTAGCACAGATACGCAGTATTTT.

The rearrangement links TRBV7-9 to TRBJ1-1; D is unresolved. This CDR3 is 16 amino acids long. With 3 bases removed from V and 5 bases from J, the gap between germline ends came to 19 bases. Germline values: CDR1 SEHNR, CDR2 FQNEAQ (reference sequence). DNA for the CDR3: TGTGCCAGCAGCTTTTTGACAACATACCTTCCGACTGAAGCTTTCTTT. Amino acids: CASSFLTTYLPTEAFF.

The genes are TRBV14 and TRBJ1-2, with 9 bases that match TRBD1. There are 16 residues in the CDR3. Germline CDR1 reads SGHDN; CDR2 reads FVKESK. V lost 3 bases and J lost 7; bases outside the gene matches: 12. The CDR3 nucleotides are TGTGCCAGCAGCCAGGACCCACAGGGGGCTTGGTCTGGCTACACCTTC. Amino acids: CASSQDPQGAWSGYTF.

This sequence joins TRBV2 and TRBJ2-7; 13 bases agree with TRBD2. Germline CDR1 SNHLY, CDR2 FYNNEI. This CDR3 region has 18 residues. V trimming: 11 bases; J trimming: 6 bases; junction bases outside the gene matches: 22. In nucleotides, the CDR3 is TGTGCCGGCGAACTAGGGACTAGCGGGATAGCAATCCTATCCGAGCAGTACTTC. Protein product: CAGELGTSGIAILSEQYF. Looking up the rest from reference TRBV2 and TRBJ2-7 gives the full variable domain: EPEVTQTPSHQVTQMGQEVILRCVPISNHLYFYWYRQILGQKVEFLVSFYNNEISEKSEIFDDQFSVERPDGSNFTLKIRSTKLEDSAMYFCAGELGTSGIAILSEQYFGPGTRLTVT.

The chain employs TRBV29-1 and TRBJ1-1, with D possibly being TRBD1 (5 bases). CDR3 size: 12 residues. The V end was cut by 3 bases, the J end by 5 bases, with 10 bases between. The germline CDR1 and CDR2 sequences are SQVTM and ANQGSEA. Here the CDR3 DNA reads TGCAGCGTTGACAGGGTGGATACTGAAGCTTTCTTT. It yields the protein CSVDRVDTEAFF.

The chain couples TRBV5-1 to TRBJ2-7, with D unclear. The length of the CDR3 is 16 residues. Germline V gives CDR1 SGHRS, CDR2 YFSETQ. V dropped 5 bases and J dropped 0 bases, with 18 bases sitting between them. CDR3 loop: CASSPSSVPRSYEQYF. The CDR3 DNA reads as TGCGCCAGCAGTCCTTCCTCGGTTCCCCGCTCCTACGAGCAGTACTTC. The variable domain in full, with the rest retrieved from reference TRBV5-1 and TRBJ2-7, is KAGVTQTPRYLIKTRGQQVTLSCSPISGHRSVSWYQQTPGQGLQFLFEYFSETQRNKGNFPGRFSGRQFSNSRSEMNVSTLELGDSALYLCASSPSSVPRSYEQYFGPGTRLTVT.

The chain couples TRBV19 to TRBJ1-1, with a weak D call TRBD1 (6 bases). This CDR3 has 16 residues. Per germline, CDR1 LNHDA and CDR2 SQIVND (reference sequence). Trimming took 3 bases from V and 5 from J, leaving 19 bases between them. CDR3 nucleotide sequence: TGTGCCAGTAGTATGACTTACGAGGGGGGCGGAACTGAAGCTTTCTTT. Protein: CASSMTYEGGGTEAFF.

In regard to this clonotype: A much more abundant neighbour one base away suggests this may be a read error. The V and J genes are TRBV6-2 or TRBV6-3 and TRBJ2-5; D ambiguous. The CDR3 totals 15 residues. V was cut by 1 base and J by 4 bases, with 13 bases left in between. From germline, CDR1 is MNHEY and CDR2 SVGEGT. The CDR3 nucleotides are TGTGCCAGCAGTTACTTGGCAGTGTACCTAGAGACCCAGTACTTC. Its translation: CASSYLAVYLETQYF.